This T cell receptor beta chain was captured by sequencing in a study of blood T cell repertoires in COVID-19. Trimming cost V 4 bases and J 1 base; bases outside gene matches: 7. Per the germline V gene, CDR1 is SGHDN and CDR2 is FVKESK. This CDR3 comprises 15 residues. Original data processing: Amplification of reference gene primers was used by the study to estimate nucleated cell counts. Assay used: immunoSEQ multiplex PCR; TCRdb lists only in-frame clones, some missing. From that table come the V and J calls and clone size; the DNA was used to work out D and trimming. The sample consists of around 70,000 clones, 70% to 80% of them appearing once.

The sequence came from a human donor in a cohort sampled during active COVID-19. This sequence joins TRBV14 and TRBJ2-7, with 7 bases matching TRBD1. Sequencing was performed on peripheral blood. The CDR3 region has the DNA TGTGCCAGCAGCCCTCGACAGGGTGGATCCTACGAGCAGTACTTC. This sequence encodes CASSPRQGGSYEQYF.